One and the same sample provided the 20 T cell receptor beta chains below, sequenced in a study of siplizumab effects on memory and regulatory T cells. Using immunoSEQ multiplex PCR, the repertoire was profiled, and TCRdb retains in-frame clones only, with some absent. In the table there are approximately 46,000 clones, roughly 92% of which are singletons. The sample taken for sequencing was CD8+ T cells sorted from blood. Source of these receptors: a human donor in good health.

This clone was picked up a small number of times. This chain connects TRBV6-1 to TRBJ2-7; TRBD2 aligns across 13 bases. CDR3 length equals 14 residues. The V gene's germline CDR1 is MNHNS and CDR2 SASEGT. The trim removed 8 bases at V and 4 bases at J, leaving 5 bases unmatched. The CDR3 reads CASGTSGRVYEQYF. The DNA of the CDR3 is TGTGCCAGCGGCACTAGCGGGAGGGTTTACGAGCAGTACTTC.

This chain links TRBV15 with TRBJ1-1; D is uncertain. The CDR3 sequence is 13 residues long. The germline V gene has CDR1 LNHNV and CDR2 YYDKDF (reference sequence). Trimming pared 4 bases from V and 6 bases from J, leaving 12 bases between. CDR3 in amino acids: CATSTRSLSEAFF. DNA for the CDR3: TGTGCCACCAGCACAAGGTCCCTATCTGAAGCTTTCTTT.

The chain carries TRBV27 and TRBJ2-7; either TRBD1 or TRBD2 may supply D (6 bases each). Germline CDR1 MNHEY, CDR2 SMNVEV (reference sequence). Trimming pared 5 bases from V and 4 bases from J, leaving 24 bases between. This CDR3 comprises 17 residues. The chain's CDR3 is CASSGAMWGAGSYEQYF. CDR3 DNA sequence: TGTGCCAGCAGTGGGGCCATGTGGGGGGCGGGATCATACGAGCAGTACTTC.

The chain employs TRBV11-1 and TRBJ2-7, with D unresolved. The CDR3 is 15 amino acids. V was cut by 1 base and J by 2 bases, with 12 bases left in between. The germline V gene encodes CDR1 SGHAT and CDR2 FQDESV (reference sequence). CDR3 sequence (DNA): TGTGCCAGCAGCTTAGTAGGGATCGGACCCTACGAGCAGTACTTC. Translated: CASSLVGIGPYEQYF.

The J gene is TRBJ2-7, the V gene TRBV4-1; TRBD1 or TRBD2 may be the D gene (5 bases each). The CDR3 covers 14 residues. Looked up from germline, CDR1 is MGHRA and CDR2 is YSYEKL. The ends were cut back, 2 bases at V and 2 bases at J, with 10 bases in the middle. CDR3 in amino acids: CASSQKADTYEQYF. Here the CDR3 DNA reads TGCGCCAGCAGCCAAAAAGCGGACACCTACGAGCAGTACTTC.

The chain is built from TRBV7-8 and TRBJ1-5; D unclear. CDR3 size: 16 residues. Looked up from germline, CDR1 is SGHVS and CDR2 is FQNEAQ. V was cut by 2 bases and J by 2 bases, with 13 bases left in between. In DNA form, the CDR3 reads TGTGCCAGCAGCTTAATCGGAGGTATCGGCAATCAGCCCCAGCATTTT. Its protein product is CASSLIGGIGNQPQHF.

The chain recombines TRBV7-9 with TRBJ2-7; a possible D gene is TRBD1 (6 bases). V lost 1 base to trimming and J lost 5 bases, with 9 bases between them. The length of the CDR3 is 13 residues. Germline V gene sequence: CDR1 SEHNR, CDR2 FQNEAQ (reference sequence). The CDR3 region has the DNA TGTGCCAGCAGCTTAGGTGGGGGCCACGAGCAGTACTTC. Its translation: CASSLGGGHEQYF. Full variable domain (missing parts from reference TRBV7-9 and TRBJ2-7): DTGVSQNPRHKITKRGQNVTFRCDPISEHNRLYWYRQTLGQGPEFLTYFQNEAQLEKSRLLSDRFSAERPKGSFSTLEIQRTEQGDSAMYLCASSLGGGHEQYFGPGTRLTVT.

The chain couples TRBV15 to TRBJ2-1; D gene uncertain. Germline CDR1 and CDR2: LNHNV and YYDKDF (reference sequence). The CDR3 is made up of 16 amino acids. V lost 5 bases to trimming and J lost 0 bases, with 14 bases between them. Here the CDR3 DNA reads TGTGCCACCAGCTCGCAGCCGGGTAGCTCCTACAATGAGCAGTTCTTC. This gives the protein CATSSQPGSSYNEQFF. The entire variable domain, with the rest obtained from reference TRBV15 and TRBJ2-1, is as follows: DAMVIQNPRYQVTQFGKPVTLSCSQTLNHNVMYWYQQKSSQAPKLLFHYYDKDFNNEADTPDNFQSRRPNTSFCFLDIRSPGLGDTAMYLCATSSQPGSSYNEQFFGPGTRLTVL.

The V and J genes are TRBV28 and TRBJ2-5; D perhaps matches TRBD2 (5 bases). V was cut by 6 bases and J by 5 bases, with 22 bases left in between. The germline V gene has CDR1 MDHEN and CDR2 SYDVKM. The CDR3 length is 16 residues. The CDR3 DNA reads as TGTGCCAGCAGCCCGAGGGCAGTGTCGTTTGTTGAGACCCAGTACTTC. It translates to CASSPRAVSFVETQYF.

The chain is built from TRBV28 and TRBJ2-5; D possibly corresponds to TRBD2 (6 bases). Trimming stripped 2 bases from V and 2 bases from J, with 18 bases between. The CDR3 has 17 residues. Germline CDR1 is MDHEN and CDR2 is SYDVKM. CDR3: CASSLDPGTEEQETQYF. The CDR3 DNA reads as TGTGCCAGCAGTTTAGACCCCGGGACTGAAGAACAAGAGACCCAGTACTTC.

The chain carries TRBV28 and TRBJ2-4; D may be TRBD1 (6 bases). CDR1 and CDR2 (germline): MDHEN, SYDVKM. The CDR3 has 14 amino acids. Between the trimmed V and J ends, which lost 7 bases and 3 bases, there was a span of 13 bases. The CDR3 spells CASTTGHRKNIQYF. In nucleotides, the CDR3 is TGTGCCAGCACCACGGGACACCGCAAAAACATTCAGTACTTC.

The chain combines TRBV5-1 with TRBJ2-5, with D perhaps TRBD1 (5 bases). V lost 0 bases and J lost 0, with 9 bases in between. The CDR3 runs 15 residues. Germline CDR1 reads SGHRS; CDR2 reads YFSETQ. In DNA, the CDR3 is TGCGCCAGCAGCTTGGAGGGGAACTACCAAGAGACCCAGTACTTC. Residues: CASSLEGNYQETQYF.

J is TRBJ1-3 and V is TRBV5-1; D gene uncertain. This CDR3 has 14 amino acids. Germline V gene data show CDR1 as SGHRS and CDR2 as YFSETQ. V was clipped by 2 bases and J by 4 bases, with 10 bases between them. The CDR3 region has the DNA TGCGCCAGCAGCTTCGGAAGCCTCGGAAACACCATATATTTT. Translating gives CASSFGSLGNTIYF.

Only a few counts were recorded for this clone. The chain joins TRBV27 to TRBJ1-5; the D is unclear. The CDR3 has 15 residues. V shed 3 bases and J shed 2 bases, with 11 bases lying between them. Germline CDR1 and CDR2: MNHEY and SMNVEV (reference sequence). The CDR3 DNA sequence: TGTGCCAGCAGTTTCTACCCGAGGGGCAATCAGCCCCAGCATTTT. Translation: CASSFYPRGNQPQHF.

A remark on this clone: One junction end does not reproduce the germline sequence, and a read error may be involved. J is TRBJ2-7 and V is TRBV30; 16 nucleotides match TRBD2. The length of the CDR3 is 19 residues. Germline V lookup: CDR1 GTSNPN, CDR2 SVGIG (reference sequence). The CDR3 region is CAWSPTTLSGGLAGGSTIF. The CDR3 nucleotides read TGTGCCTGGAGTCCAACAACCCTCAGCGGGGGACTAGCGGGAGGGTCGACCATCTTC. Using reference TRBV30 and TRBJ2-7 for the parts outside the CDR3, the full variable domain is SQTIHQWPATLVQPVGSPLSLECTVEGTSNPNLYWYRQAAGRGLQLLFYSVGIGQISSEVPQNLSASRPQDRQFILSSKKLLLSDSGFYLCAWSPTTLSGGLAGGSTIFGPGTRLTVT.

This chain joins TRBV7-9 and TRBJ2-1; TRBD2 aligns across 13 bases. Germline CDR1 reads SEHNR; CDR2 reads FQNEAQ (reference sequence). Trimming removed 5 bases from V and 4 bases from J; junction bases left unmatched: 2. The CDR3 runs 15 residues. CDR3 protein: CASSKGLAGYNEQFF. The CDR3 bases are TGTGCCAGCAGCAAGGGACTAGCGGGGTACAATGAGCAGTTCTTC.

This rearrangement joins TRBV4-1 to TRBJ2-7; possibly TRBD1 or TRBD2 for D (5 bases each). CDR1 MGHRA and CDR2 YSYEKL come from the germline V gene. This CDR3 is built from 16 residues. V gave up 0 bases and J gave up 3 bases, with 15 bases separating them. CDR3 residues: CASSQDEGTAIYEQYF. CDR3 in DNA: TGCGCCAGCAGCCAAGATGAAGGGACCGCAATCTACGAGCAGTACTTC.

The chain carries TRBV5-8 and TRBJ1-1; weak D call: TRBD1 (6 bases). CDR3 length: 14 amino acids. CDR1 SGHTS and CDR2 YDEGEE come from the germline V gene. The V end lost 3 bases, the J end lost 4 bases, and 13 bases lay between the germline ends. In nucleotides, the CDR3 is TGTGCCAGCAGCTGGAGACAGGTTGGCACTGAAGCTTTCTTT. This gives the protein CASSWRQVGTEAFF.

The J gene is TRBJ2-7, the V gene TRBV4-1; 9 bases agree with TRBD2. The trim removed 1 base at V and 0 bases at J, leaving 4 bases unmatched. Germline CDR1 MGHRA, CDR2 YSYEKL. This CDR3 has 16 residues. CDR3 in amino acids: CASSQVTSGSSYEQYF. The CDR3 bases are TGCGCCAGCAGCCAAGTAACTAGCGGGTCCTCCTACGAGCAGTACTTC.

This rearrangement joins TRBV10-3 to TRBJ1-5; D ambiguous. Germline CDR1 and CDR2: ENHRY and SYGVKD. Trimming pared 1 base from V and 7 bases from J, leaving 11 bases between. The length of the CDR3 is 14 residues. CDR3 sequence reads: CAISELDGGQPQHF. The CDR3 region has the DNA TGTGCCATCAGTGAGTTAGACGGTGGACAGCCCCAGCATTTT.